Listed below are T cell receptor beta chains from one sample, sequenced in a study of cytomegalovirus exposure and HLA in healthy donors. Profiling relied on immunoSEQ multiplex PCR, and the TCRdb table lists in-frame clones only, not all of them. The table lists roughly 100,000 clones, around four fifths of them singletons. The sequenced sample was PBMCs. The source is a man aged 40-49 years in good health and CMV-seronegative. CDR3s include the opening cysteine and the closing phenylalanine or tryptophan. D genes are given only for firm matches. Not every row has a clone size; where given, it reads once, few, many or a size class.

abundance	d_gene	v_gene	j_gene	CDR3aa	CDR3nt
.	.	TRBV5-1	TRBJ2-6	CASSLGGSGANVLTF	TGCGCCAGCAGCTTGGGAGGATCTGGGGCCAACGTCCTGACTTTC
.	TRBD2	TRBV7-7	TRBJ2-7	CASSLAGRHHEQYF	TGTGCTAGCAGCTTAGCGGGGAGGCACCACGAGCAGTACTTC
.	TRBD1	TRBV7-6	TRBJ1-1	CASSLRPGTGLNTEAFF	TGTGCCAGCAGCCTACGACCTGGGACAGGGCTGAACACTGAAGCTTTCTTT
.	.	TRBV11-3	TRBJ1-1	CASSLGGSSLATEAFF	TGTGCCAGCAGCTTAGGGGGCAGCTCTTTGGCCACTGAAGCTTTCTTT
.	.	TRBV6-6	TRBJ1-3	CASSPQGPGNTIYF	TGTGCCAGCAGTCCACAGGGACCTGGAAACACCATATATTTT
.	TRBD1	TRBV5-6	TRBJ1-5	CASSTGTGWSNQPQHF	TGTGCCAGCAGCACCGGGACAGGGTGGAGCAATCAGCCCCAGCATTTT
.	.	TRBV19	TRBJ2-6	CASSIMEAPSGANVLTF	TGTGCCAGTAGTATTATGGAGGCCCCCTCTGGGGCCAACGTCCTGACTTTC
few	.	TRBV5-1	TRBJ2-5	CASSLFIGGARVRETQYF	TGCGCCAGCAGCTTATTCATAGGAGGGGCGCGGGTCCGAGAGACCCAGTACTTC
.	.	TRBV7-2	TRBJ1-2	CASSVGGIYGYTF	TGTGCCAGCAGCGTTGGGGGGATCTATGGCTACACCTTC
.	.	TRBV5-4	TRBJ2-3	CASSLDGRGDTQYF	TGTGCCAGCAGCTTGGACGGTAGAGGAGATACGCAGTATTTT
.	.	TRBV19	TRBJ2-1	CATRWGGQNEQFF	TGTGCCACCCGGTGGGGGGGGCAGAATGAGCAGTTCTTC
.	TRBD1	TRBV27	TRBJ1-2	CASSLPYRGPVYSYTF	TGTGCCAGCAGTTTACCCTACAGGGGGCCCGTCTATAGCTACACCTTC
.	.	TRBV5-4	TRBJ1-6	CASSLLGSGPPLHF	TGTGCCAGCAGCTTGTTAGGGAGCGGGCCACCCCTCCACTTT
.	TRBD2	TRBV9	TRBJ2-5	CASSVGNGGAQETQYF	TGTGCCAGCAGCGTAGGTAACGGGGGGGCACAAGAGACCCAGTACTTC
.	.	TRBV5-6	TRBJ2-7	CASTYRGRIYEQYF	TGTGCCAGCACGTACCGTGGCAGGATTTACGAGCAGTACTTC
.	.	TRBV7-2	TRBJ2-5	CASRPRGQETQYF	TGTGCCAGCAGGCCAAGAGGTCAAGAGACCCAGTACTTC
.	.	TRBV18	TRBJ1-2	CASSPTAGGNYGYTF	TGTGCCAGCTCACCCACAGCCGGAGGTAACTATGGCTACACCTTC
.	TRBD1	TRBV6-1	TRBJ1-2	CASSERPGQDDYGYTF	TGTGCCAGCAGTGAACGACCGGGACAGGATGACTATGGCTACACCTTC
.	.	TRBV7-8	TRBJ1-2	CASSSRTPWAYGYTF	TGTGCCAGCAGCTCCCGGACACCATGGGCCTATGGCTACACCTTC
once	TRBD1	TRBV9	TRBJ1-2	CASSVGQGNYGYTF	TGTGCCAGCAGCGTGGGACAGGGCAACTATGGCTACACCTTC
.	.	TRBV15	TRBJ2-3	CATSRVGADTQYF	TGTGCCACCAGCAGAGTAGGGGCAGATACGCAGTATTTT
.	.	TRBV10-3	TRBJ1-3	CAISEGTDSGNTIYF	TGTGCCATCAGTGAGGGAACAGATTCTGGAAACACCATATATTTT
.	.	TRBV7-2	TRBJ2-3	CASSLRGDTDTQYF	TGTGCCAGCAGCTTACGCGGGGACACAGATACGCAGTATTTT
.	TRBD2	TRBV2	TRBJ2-5	CASMTSGGPVETQYF	TGTGCCAGTATGACTAGCGGGGGACCCGTGGAGACCCAGTACTTC
.	.	TRBV15	TRBJ1-4	CATSRVRESLWEKLFF	TGTGCCACCAGCAGAGTCAGGGAATCCCTTTGGGAAAAACTGTTTTTT
.	TRBD2	TRBV11-1	TRBJ2-7	CASSLGGGGSYEQYF	TGTGCCAGCAGCTTAGGGGGCGGGGGAAGCTACGAGCAGTACTTC
.	TRBD1	TRBV7-2	TRBJ1-6	CASSPMGTGRAPLHF	TGTGCCAGCAGCCCTATGGGGACAGGGAGGGCTCCCCTCCACTTT
.	.	TRBV6-6	TRBJ2-3	CASSYSGTSDTDTQYF	TGTGCCAGCAGTTACTCCGGGACTTCAGACACAGATACGCAGTATTTT
.	.	TRBV19	TRBJ2-1	CASSGGLREFF	TGTGCCAGTAGTGGGGGACTTCGGGAGTTCTTC
.	.	TRBV6-6	TRBJ1-1	CASSPAGSNTEAFF	TGTGCCAGCAGCCCGGCGGGCTCGAACACTGAAGCTTTCTTT
.	TRBD1	TRBV27	TRBJ2-3	CASSLGQGVSTDTQYF	TGTGCCAGCAGTTTAGGGCAGGGGGTAAGCACAGATACGCAGTATTTT
.	TRBD2	TRBV7-2	TRBJ2-7	CASSLKAGDEQYF	TGTGCCAGCAGCTTAAAAGCGGGGGACGAGCAGTACTTC
.	.	TRBV11-2	TRBJ2-5	CASSLGNSHQETQYF	TGTGCCAGCAGCTTAGGTAACAGCCATCAAGAGACCCAGTACTTC
.	TRBD1	TRBV2	TRBJ2-7	CASTSMGQGAYEQYF	TGTGCCAGCACCTCCATGGGGCAGGGGGCCTACGAGCAGTACTTC
.	.	TRBV9	TRBJ1-2	CASSVAGADGYTF	TGTGCCAGCAGCGTAGCAGGGGCGGATGGCTACACCTTC
.	.	TRBV5-1	TRBJ2-5	CASSPGTLQETQYF	TGCGCCAGCAGCCCGGGGACACTCCAAGAGACCCAGTACTTC
.	TRBD2	TRBV30	TRBJ2-5	CAWNDKGDYSGGYQETQYF	TGTGCCTGGAACGACAAAGGGGACTATAGCGGGGGATACCAAGAGACCCAGTACTTC
.	.	TRBV7-2	TRBJ2-7	CASSQSNEQYF	TGTGCCAGCAGCCAAAGCAACGAGCAGTACTTC
once	TRBD1	TRBV2	TRBJ2-5	CASTKDRVETQYF	TGTGCCAGCACCAAAGACAGGGTAGAGACCCAGTACTTC
.	.	TRBV5-1	TRBJ2-1	CASRSGTYNEQFF	TGCGCCAGCCGGAGCGGCACCTACAATGAGCAGTTCTTC
.	TRBD1	TRBV6-5	TRBJ2-3	CASSYGQEWDTQYF	TGTGCCAGCAGCTACGGACAGGAATGGGATACGCAGTACTTT
.	.	TRBV15	TRBJ1-2	CATSSNREGGIYGYTF	TGTGCCACCAGCAGCAACAGGGAGGGGGGAATCTATGGCTACACCTTC
.	.	TRBV6-6	TRBJ1-2	CASSYGQDAGYTF	TGTGCCAGCAGTTACGGCCAGGATGCTGGCTACACCTTC
.	TRBD1	TRBV5-1	TRBJ2-3	CASSYRDRGADTQYF	TGCGCCAGCAGCTACCGGGACAGAGGCGCAGATACGCAGTATTTT
.	.	TRBV7-9	TRBJ1-2	CASSLGAGSLNYGYTF	TGTGCCAGCAGCTTAGGGGCGGGGTCACTCAACTATGGCTACACCTTC
.	TRBD1	TRBV27	TRBJ1-6	CASSPGQGLVALHF	TGTGCCAGCAGTCCGGGACAGGGGCTGGTGGCCCTCCACTTT
.	.	TRBV11-2	TRBJ2-1	CASSLTPSGYNEQFF	TGTGCCAGCAGCTTAACCCCCAGCGGGTACAATGAGCAGTTCTTC
.	.	TRBV7-3	TRBJ2-3	CASSNRDTSTDTQYF	TGTGCCAGCAGCAATCGGGACACAAGCACAGATACGCAGTATTTT
.	.	TRBV7-9	TRBJ1-1	CASSFSGLIEAFF	TGTGCCAGCAGCTTTTCCGGGTTGATTGAAGCTTTCTTT
.	.	TRBV28	TRBJ2-7	CASRPVLSSYEQYF	TGTGCCAGCAGACCGGTGTTAAGCTCCTACGAGCAGTACTTC
.	TRBD1	TRBV2	TRBJ2-7	CASSLGTAREQYF	TGTGCCAGCAGTTTAGGGACAGCCCGCGAGCAGTACTTC
.	.	TRBV7-3	TRBJ2-1	CASRTTGSSYNEQFF	TGTGCCAGCAGGACTACTGGGAGCTCCTACAATGAGCAGTTCTTC